The rows below give T cell receptor beta chains drawn from one sample of a study of T cell responses to AZD1222 COVID-19 vaccine. Some clones are missing from TCRdb's copy, which holds only in-frame ones; the method was immunoSEQ multiplex PCR. Of about 100,000 clones listed, around 87% are singletons. Sequenced here: peripheral blood, sampled on day 0 of MenACWY control vaccination. These TCRs come from an adult in good health. CDR3s include the opening cysteine and the closing phenylalanine or tryptophan. Fields, in order: D gene, clone size, J gene, V gene, CDR3 length, CDR3 protein, CDR3 DNA. A D gene is named only where the DNA matches it firmly. Rows give clone size only sometimes, using once, few, many, or a class for an expanded clone.

-	-	TRBJ2-3	TRBV7-2	15	CASSLARPHTDTQYF	TGTGCCAGCAGCTTAGCGCGGCCCCATACAGATACGCAGTATTTT
-	-	TRBJ1-2	TRBV19	16	CASSIDRDGRSDGYTF	TGTGCCAGTAGTATAGATCGAGATGGGCGCTCCGATGGCTACACCTTC
-	-	TRBJ1-2	TRBV4-2	14	CASSRDWQLYGYTF	TGTGCCAGCAGCCGAGACTGGCAGCTATATGGCTACACCTTC
-	-	TRBJ1-2	TRBV2	14	CASSEISQGYGYTF	TGTGCCAGCAGTGAAATTTCGCAGGGTTATGGCTACACCTTC
-	once	TRBJ2-5	TRBV19	11	CAFPRLETQYF	TGTGCGTTCCCCAGGTTAGAGACCCAGTACTTC
TRBD2	-	TRBJ2-1	TRBV19	14	CASSVSGGANEQFF	TGTGCCAGTTCCGTTAGCGGGGGTGCGAATGAGCAGTTCTTC
TRBD1	few	TRBJ2-1	TRBV19	16	CASRHHRGVPYNEQFF	TGTGCCAGTAGGCATCACAGGGGAGTACCCTACAATGAGCAGTTCTTC
-	-	TRBJ1-4	TRBV25-1	13	CASRGRRREKLFF	TGTGCCAGCAGGGGGCGACGTCGTGAAAAACTGTTTTTT
-	-	TRBJ1-4	TRBV5-4	14	CASSLPGDNEKLFF	TGTGCCAGCAGCTTGCCAGGAGATAATGAAAAACTGTTTTTT
-	-	TRBJ1-1	TRBV27	14	CASSSIEGETEAFF	TGTGCCAGCAGTTCGATAGAAGGGGAGACTGAAGCTTTCTTT
TRBD1	-	TRBJ1-6	TRBV5-1	16	CASSLRAAGGNSPLHF	TGCGCCAGCAGCTTGAGGGCGGCAGGGGGAAATTCACCCCTCCACTTT
-	-	TRBJ1-2	TRBV19	11	CASSLGHGHTF	TGTGCCAGTAGCCTGGGGCACGGACACACCTTC
-	-	TRBJ1-5	TRBV21-1	15	CASSSGDRGNQPQHF	TGTGCCAGCAGCTCAGGGGACAGGGGTAATCAGCCCCAGCATTTT
-	once	TRBJ2-5	TRBV11-2	14	CASSPGDRVGTQYF	TGTGCCAGCAGCCCAGGGGACCGCGTGGGGACCCAGTACTTC
-	-	TRBJ2-3	TRBV5-1	15	CASSLEGRDTDTQYF	TGCGCCAGCAGCTTGGAGGGCAGAGACACAGATACGCAGTATTTT
-	-	TRBJ1-2	TRBV7-9	11	CASSQGLGYTF	TGTGCCAGCAGCCAGGGGTTGGGCTACACCTTC
-	-	TRBJ1-1	TRBV7-2	13	CASSLELVTEAFF	TGTGCCAGCAGCTTAGAGCTCGTCACTGAAGCTTTCTTT
TRBD2	few	TRBJ2-3	TRBV4-3	15	CASSQVGGARDTQYF	TGCGCCAGCAGCCAAGTCGGGGGGGCCAGAGATACGCAGTATTTT
-	-	TRBJ1-5	TRBV5-4	10	CASRNHTGQF	TGTGCCAGCAGAAACCACACTGGACAGTTC
TRBD1	-	TRBJ1-6	TRBV7-9	15	CASSFADRGSSPLHF	TGTGCCAGCAGCTTCGCAGACAGGGGTAGTTCACCCCTCCACTTT
-	-	TRBJ1-3	TRBV5-1	15	CASSLAAGSGNTIYF	TGCGCCAGCAGCTTGGCCGCGGGCTCTGGAAACACCATATATTTT
-	-	TRBJ2-2	TRBV6-5	12	CASSRDTGELFF	TGTGCCAGCAGCCGAGACACCGGGGAGCTGTTTTTT
-	-	TRBJ1-1	TRBV6-2/TRBV6-3	14	CASSYGAGNTEAFF	TGTGCCAGCAGTTACGGGGCAGGGAACACTGAAGCTTTCTTT
-	-	TRBJ1-4	TRBV4-2	16	CASSQELAPTNEKLFF	TGTGCCAGCAGCCAAGAGCTTGCCCCAACTAATGAAAAACTGTTTTTT
-	-	TRBJ1-1	TRBV27	12	CASRDRGTEAFF	TGTGCCAGCAGGGATAGGGGAACTGAAGCTTTCTTT
-	-	TRBJ1-2	TRBV28	14	CASTLSTLGYGYTF	TGTGCCAGCACCCTGTCCACACTCGGGTACGGCTACACCTTC
-	-	TRBJ1-2	TRBV29-1	13	CSAAWGGHYGYTF	TGCAGCGCCGCGTGGGGCGGACACTATGGCTACACCTTC
TRBD1	-	TRBJ1-2	TRBV29-1	15	CSVEIPPGQVRGYTF	TGCAGCGTTGAAATTCCGCCGGGACAGGTGAGGGGCTACACCTTC
-	-	TRBJ2-7	TRBV6-5	14	CASRAGTNSYEQYF	TGTGCCAGCAGGGCCGGGACAAACAGTTACGAGCAGTACTTC